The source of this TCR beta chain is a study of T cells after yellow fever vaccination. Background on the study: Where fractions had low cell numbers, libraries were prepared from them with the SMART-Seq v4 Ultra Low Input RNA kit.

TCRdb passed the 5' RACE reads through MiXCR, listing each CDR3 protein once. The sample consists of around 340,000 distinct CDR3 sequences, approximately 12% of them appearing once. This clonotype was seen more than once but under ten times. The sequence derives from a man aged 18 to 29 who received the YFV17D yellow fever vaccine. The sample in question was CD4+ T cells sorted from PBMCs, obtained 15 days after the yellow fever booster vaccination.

The CDR3 sequence is CASSSQGGAETQYF. The CDR3 nucleotides are TGTGCCAGCAGCTCCCAGGGGGGTGCAGAGACCCAGTACTTC. The chain joins TRBV7-3 to TRBJ2-5; D perhaps matches TRBD1 (7 bases). The V gene's germline CDR1 is SGHTA and CDR2 FQGTGA. CDR3 length: 14 amino acids. V shed 4 bases and J shed 4 bases, with 13 bases lying between them.